The T cell receptor (beta chain) under discussion was sequenced for a study of radiotherapy plus CTLA-4 blockade in lung cancer. Study-level background: There were objective responses in around 18% of patients, and roughly 33% had disease control.

The sample holds a few counts of this clone. Its target is unknown. The protocol was immunoSEQ multiplex PCR, while the TCRdb copy is restricted to in-frame clones and leaves out a portion. The sample shows 64,000 or so clones, 72% of them seen only once. V dropped 8 bases and J dropped 0 bases, with 19 bases sitting between them. The CDR3 runs to 16 residues. Germline CDR1 reads MNHEY; CDR2 reads SMNVEV (reference sequence). Study-level results: Expansion in blood of tumor-derived TCR clones was seen after radiotherapy plus ipilimumab.

Sequenced here: peripheral blood, sampled from a patient treated with radiotherapy plus ipilimumab. The chain uses TRBV27 and TRBJ1-1; the D gene is possibly TRBD1 (6 bases). This sequence was found in a human donor with non-small cell lung cancer whose response to radiotherapy plus ipilimumab could not be evaluated. CDR3 nucleotides: TGTGCCAGCGGAAAAGGGGGTAGGGGAATGAACACTGAAGCTTTCTTT. As protein: CASGKGGRGMNTEAFF.